The 18 T cell receptor beta chains below come from one sample, sequenced in a study of cytomegalovirus exposure and HLA in healthy donors. The PCR ran on 60 Vbeta and 13 Jbeta primers. Profiled with immunoSEQ multiplex PCR; TCRdb holds only in-frame clones, not every one. The table has some 180,000 clones, 80% seen once. Sequencing was done on a sample of PBMCs. Source of these receptors: a girl between 10 and 17 years old in good health and CMV-seropositive.

The V and J genes are TRBV7-9 and TRBJ2-2; D possibly corresponds to TRBD1 (6 bases). Germline values: CDR1 SEHNR, CDR2 FQNEAQ (reference sequence). Deletions cut 5 bases from V and 6 bases from J, with 10 bases between. The CDR3 spans 13 residues. The CDR3 loop reads CASSPWTAGELFF. CDR3 in DNA: TGTGCCAGCAGCCCCTGGACAGCCGGGGAGCTGTTTTTT. Drawing the rest from reference TRBV7-9 and TRBJ2-2, the complete variable domain is DTGVSQNPRHKITKRGQNVTFRCDPISEHNRLYWYRQTLGQGPEFLTYFQNEAQLEKSRLLSDRFSAERPKGSFSTLEIQRTEQGDSAMYLCASSPWTAGELFFGEGSRLTVL.

The V call is TRBV19, the J call TRBJ1-3, with 7 bases fitting TRBD1. Trimming at V came to 5 bases and at J to 5 bases, leaving 9 bases not matched to a gene. The CDR3 has 15 residues. The germline V gene has CDR1 LNHDA and CDR2 SQIVND (reference sequence). In nucleotides, the CDR3 is TGTGCCAGTAGTGCGGGAACAGGGGACCGAAACACCATATATTTT. It yields the protein CASSAGTGDRNTIYF.

CDR3 residues: CASQDSNEQFF. The CDR3 nucleotides are TGTGCCAGCCAGGACTCGAATGAGCAGTTCTTC. The chain carries TRBV7-6 and TRBJ2-1, with D tentatively TRBD2 (5 bases). Trimming left V 8 bases short and J 7 bases short, with 9 bases between. The V gene's germline CDR1 is SGHVS and CDR2 FNYEAQ. The CDR3 runs 11 residues.

CDR3 nucleotide sequence: TGTGCCAGCAGCTTAGAAGGGAGTTTACCTCGCAATGAGCAGTTCTTC. Translating it yields CASSLEGSLPRNEQFF. The rearrangement uses TRBV7-9 and TRBJ2-1; possible D gene TRBD2, 5 bases. The length of the CDR3 is 16 residues. CDR1 and CDR2 from the germline V gene are SEHNR and FQNEAQ (reference sequence). Deletions cut 1 base from V and 6 bases from J, with 16 bases between.

The rearrangement uses TRBV2 and TRBJ2-1; 13 nucleotides align to TRBD2. Germline CDR1 and CDR2: SNHLY and FYNNEI. V gave up 5 bases and J gave up 0 bases; unmatched junction bases: 4. This CDR3 spans 17 amino acids. Here the CDR3 DNA reads TGTGCCAGCAGTCCTCGGACTAGCGGGAGCTCCTACAATGAGCAGTTCTTC. Its translation: CASSPRTSGSSYNEQFF.

The sample holds a few counts of this clone. This chain connects TRBV10-2 to TRBJ2-7, with a weak D call TRBD1 (5 bases). V was trimmed by 11 bases and J by 2 bases, leaving 16 bases between them. CDR3 size: 13 residues. CDR1 and CDR2 from the germline V gene are WSHSY and SAAADI. CDR3 nucleotide sequence: TGCGCCGGGGCTGCAGGGAAAGCCTACGAGCAGTACTTC. Translation gives CAGAAGKAYEQYF.

The chain carries TRBV6-6 and TRBJ1-1; D gene ambiguous. Deletions cut 5 bases from V and 7 bases from J, with 8 bases between. From germline, CDR1 is MNHNY and CDR2 SVGAGI (reference sequence). The CDR3 loop spans 11 amino acids. In nucleotides, the CDR3 is TGTGCCAGCAGTCCTACAGATGAAGCTTTCTTT. Encoded protein: CASSPTDEAFF.

The V call is TRBV7-9, the J call TRBJ1-5, with 8 bases lining up with TRBD1. Germline loops: CDR1 SEHNR, CDR2 FQNEAQ (reference sequence). The CDR3 spans 15 residues. Losses at the gene ends were 5 bases for V and 2 bases for J; bases not matched to a gene: 5. This chain's CDR3 is CASSLQGAGNQPQHF. CDR3 bases: TGTGCCAGCAGCCTGCAGGGGGCCGGCAATCAGCCCCAGCATTTT.

The CDR3 protein is CASSTREGRSGYTF. The DNA of the CDR3 is TGTGCCAGCAGCACAAGGGAGGGGCGGAGTGGCTACACCTTC. V usage is TRBV6-6 and J usage is TRBJ1-2, with a possible D match to TRBD1 (5 bases). The germline CDR1 and CDR2 sequences are MNHNY and SVGAGI (reference sequence). The CDR3 spans 14 residues. The V gene lost 6 bases and the J gene lost 7 bases, with 18 bases spanning the gap.

This clone was recorded a few times. The chain uses TRBV21-1 and TRBJ1-1; TRBD1, the table's D call, lacks a check against the DNA. TRBV21-1 is annotated as a pseudogene. This CDR3 has 19 residues. The CDR3: CASSTHSGTGDDFNTEAFF. The CDR3, as DNA: TGTGCCAGCAGCACTCATTCCGGGACAGGGGACGACTTCAACACTGAAGCTTTCTTT.

The gene calls are TRBV29-1 and TRBJ1-2; 8 bases align to TRBD1. Germline CDR1 and CDR2: SQVTM and ANQGSEA. The CDR3 is made up of 14 amino acids. Trimming at V came to 3 bases and at J to 4 bases, leaving 7 bases not matched to a gene. DNA for the CDR3: TGCAGCGTTGATACGGGACAGGTGATCTATGGCTACACCTTC. Its translation: CSVDTGQVIYGYTF.

This clone was recorded a few times. The V gene is TRBV11-1, the J gene TRBJ2-7; 12 bases agree with TRBD2. Trimming cost V 6 bases and J 1 base; bases outside gene matches: 1. CDR1 and CDR2 from the germline V gene are SGHAT and FQDESV (reference sequence). The CDR3 totals 14 residues. In DNA, the CDR3 is TGTGCCAGCAGTACTAGCGGGGGGTCCTACGAGCAGTACTTC. This sequence encodes CASSTSGGSYEQYF.

J is TRBJ2-7 and V is TRBV5-5; 7 bases line up with TRBD1. CDR1 and CDR2 (germline): SGHKS, YYEKEE (reference sequence). Trimming took 0 bases from V and 4 from J; bases not matched to a gene: 7. The CDR3 totals 15 residues. For the CDR3, the DNA is TGTGCCAGCAGCTTGGAGGCAGGGGGTAGGTACGAGCAGTACTTC. Translation gives CASSLEAGGRYEQYF.

The chain employs TRBV5-8 and TRBJ1-4; D call uncertain. Germline values: CDR1 SGHTS, CDR2 YDEGEE. The CDR3 is 15 amino acids. V lost 8 bases, J lost 3 bases, and 17 bases lay in between. CDR3 region: CASMSPGSANEKLFF. Written as DNA, the CDR3 is TGTGCCAGTATGTCTCCGGGGTCGGCTAATGAAAAACTGTTTTTT.

V is TRBV18 and J is TRBJ1-2, with TRBD1 identical over 7 bases. Trimming removed 0 bases from V and 6 bases from J; junction bases left unmatched: 10. The CDR3 contains 16 residues. Germline loops: CDR1 KGHSH, CDR2 LQKENI. For the CDR3, the DNA is TGTGCCAGCTCACCACCCGGGACAGCCAAAGGGAATGGCTACACCTTC. This encodes CASSPPGTAKGNGYTF.

This clone was seen only a few times. The chain is built from TRBV29-1 and TRBJ2-1, with a weak D call TRBD2 (5 bases). CDR1 SQVTM and CDR2 ANQGSEA come from the germline V gene. This CDR3 contains 13 residues. The ends were cut back, 2 bases at V and 5 bases at J, with 10 bases in the middle. In DNA form, the CDR3 reads TGCAGCGTTGAATCGGACGGGGACAATGAGCAGTTCTTC. Translated: CSVESDGDNEQFF.

This clone was counted once. The chain uses TRBV30 and TRBJ1-1, with unresolved D. From germline, CDR1 is GTSNPN and CDR2 SVGIG (reference sequence). The ends were cut back, 4 bases at V and 3 bases at J, with 12 bases in the middle. The CDR3 totals 13 residues. The CDR3 loop reads CAWTVMRYTEAFF. CDR3 bases: TGTGCCTGGACTGTCATGAGGTACACTGAAGCTTTCTTT.

The chain is built from TRBV7-2 and TRBJ2-7; 8 bases fit TRBD1. The CDR3 length is 13 residues. Germline values: CDR1 SGHTA, CDR2 FQGNSA. V lost 6 bases and J lost 2; bases outside the gene matches: 3. CDR3 nucleotide sequence: TGTGCCAGCAGGGAGACAGGGGCCTACGAGCAGTACTTC. It is translated as CASRETGAYEQYF.